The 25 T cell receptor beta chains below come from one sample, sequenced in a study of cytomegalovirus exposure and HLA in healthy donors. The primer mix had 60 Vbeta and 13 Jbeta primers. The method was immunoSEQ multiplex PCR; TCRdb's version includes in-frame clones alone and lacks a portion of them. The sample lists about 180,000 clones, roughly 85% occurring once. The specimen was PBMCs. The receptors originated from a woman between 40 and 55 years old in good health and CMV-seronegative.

CDR3 protein: CASSSPGTGGAPGNTIYF. In DNA form, the CDR3 reads TGTGCCAGCAGTTCACCCGGGACAGGGGGCGCCCCTGGAAACACCATATATTTT. The chain has TRBV28 and TRBJ1-3; 12 nucleotides match TRBD1. The CDR3 covers 18 residues. CDR1 is MDHEN, CDR2 SYDVKM, per germline. Trimming cost V 4 bases and J 2 bases; bases outside gene matches: 9. The full variable domain, rest sourced from reference TRBV28 and TRBJ1-3, is DVKVTQSSRYLVKRTGEKVFLECVQDMDHENMFWYRQDPGLGLRLIYFSYDVKMKEKGDIPEGYSVSREKKERFSLILESASTNQTSMYLCASSSPGTGGAPGNTIYFGEGSWLTVV.

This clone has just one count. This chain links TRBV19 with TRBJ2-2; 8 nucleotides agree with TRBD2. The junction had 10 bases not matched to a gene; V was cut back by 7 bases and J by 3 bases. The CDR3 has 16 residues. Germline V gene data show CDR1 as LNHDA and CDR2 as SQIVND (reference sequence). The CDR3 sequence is CASTDGQREYTGELFF. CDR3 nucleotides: TGTGCCAGTACCGACGGGCAGCGGGAGTACACCGGGGAGCTGTTTTTT.

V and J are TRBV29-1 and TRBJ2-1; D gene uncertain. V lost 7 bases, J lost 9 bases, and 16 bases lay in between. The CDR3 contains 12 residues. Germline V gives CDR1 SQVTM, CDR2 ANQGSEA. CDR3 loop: CSALDGQSEQFF. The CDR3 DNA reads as TGCAGCGCCCTGGATGGGCAGAGTGAGCAGTTCTTC.

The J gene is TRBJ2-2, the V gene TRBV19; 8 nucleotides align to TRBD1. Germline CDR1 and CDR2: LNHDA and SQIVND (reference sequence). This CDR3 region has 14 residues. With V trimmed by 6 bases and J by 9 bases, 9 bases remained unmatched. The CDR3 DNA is TGTGCCAGTAGCCGGGACAGGCGGATCCGGGAGCTGTTTTTT. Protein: CASSRDRRIRELFF.

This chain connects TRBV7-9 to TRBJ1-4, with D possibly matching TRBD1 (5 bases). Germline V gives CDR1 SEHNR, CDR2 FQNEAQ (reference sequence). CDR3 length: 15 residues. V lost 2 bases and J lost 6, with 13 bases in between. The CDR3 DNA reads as TGTGCCAGCAGCTTAAGGCGGGACGGCTATGAAAAACTGTTTTTT. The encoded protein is CASSLRRDGYEKLFF. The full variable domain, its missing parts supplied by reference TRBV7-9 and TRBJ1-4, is DTGVSQNPRHKITKRGQNVTFRCDPISEHNRLYWYRQTLGQGPEFLTYFQNEAQLEKSRLLSDRFSAERPKGSFSTLEIQRTEQGDSAMYLCASSLRRDGYEKLFFGSGTQLSVL.

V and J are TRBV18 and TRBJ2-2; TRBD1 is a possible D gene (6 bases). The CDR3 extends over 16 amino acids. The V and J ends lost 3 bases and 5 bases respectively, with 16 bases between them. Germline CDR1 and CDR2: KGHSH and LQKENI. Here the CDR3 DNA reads TGTGCCAGCTCACCCGGGGACACCTATCGAACCGGGGAGCTGTTTTTT. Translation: CASSPGDTYRTGELFF.

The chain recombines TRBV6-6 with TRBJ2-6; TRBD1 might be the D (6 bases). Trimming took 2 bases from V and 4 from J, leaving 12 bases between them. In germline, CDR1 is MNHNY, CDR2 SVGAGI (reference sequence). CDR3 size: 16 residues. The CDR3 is CASSYAQGRGANVLTF. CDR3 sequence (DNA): TGTGCCAGCAGTTACGCCCAGGGGAGAGGGGCCAACGTCCTGACTTTC.

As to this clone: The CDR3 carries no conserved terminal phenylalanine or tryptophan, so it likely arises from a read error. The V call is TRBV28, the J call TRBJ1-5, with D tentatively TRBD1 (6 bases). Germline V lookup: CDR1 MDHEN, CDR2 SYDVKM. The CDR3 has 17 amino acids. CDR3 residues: CATKRGAQESSHQPQHL. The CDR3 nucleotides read TGTGCTACTAAGCGGGGGGCGCAAGAAAGTTCCCATCAGCCCCAGCATCTT.

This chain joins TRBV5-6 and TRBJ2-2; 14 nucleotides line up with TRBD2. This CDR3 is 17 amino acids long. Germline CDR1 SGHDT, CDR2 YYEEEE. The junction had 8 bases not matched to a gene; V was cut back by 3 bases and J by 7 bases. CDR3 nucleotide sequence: TGTGCCAGCAGCTATCCGGGACTAGCGGGAGTGGGCGGGGAGCTGTTTTTT. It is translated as CASSYPGLAGVGGELFF.

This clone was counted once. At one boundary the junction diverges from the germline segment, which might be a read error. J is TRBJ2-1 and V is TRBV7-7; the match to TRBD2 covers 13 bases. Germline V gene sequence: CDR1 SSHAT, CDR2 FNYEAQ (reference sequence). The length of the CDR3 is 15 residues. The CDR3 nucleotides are TGTGCTAGCAGCTTAGGTCGGACTAGCGGGGGCGAGCAGTTCTTC. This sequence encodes CASSLGRTSGGEQFF.

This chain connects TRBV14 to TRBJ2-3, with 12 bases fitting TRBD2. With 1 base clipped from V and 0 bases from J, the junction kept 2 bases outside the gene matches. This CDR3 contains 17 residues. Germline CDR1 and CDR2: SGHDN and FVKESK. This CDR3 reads CASSQVGLAGSTDTQYF. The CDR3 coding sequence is TGTGCCAGCAGCCAAGTGGGACTAGCGGGCAGCACAGATACGCAGTATTTT.

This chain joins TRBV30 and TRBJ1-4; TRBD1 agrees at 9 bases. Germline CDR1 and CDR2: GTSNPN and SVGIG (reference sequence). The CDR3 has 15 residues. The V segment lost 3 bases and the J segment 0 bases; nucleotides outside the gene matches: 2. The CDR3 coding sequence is TGTGCCTGGAGGCGACAGGGGGCAACTAATGAAAAACTGTTTTTT. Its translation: CAWRRQGATNEKLFF.

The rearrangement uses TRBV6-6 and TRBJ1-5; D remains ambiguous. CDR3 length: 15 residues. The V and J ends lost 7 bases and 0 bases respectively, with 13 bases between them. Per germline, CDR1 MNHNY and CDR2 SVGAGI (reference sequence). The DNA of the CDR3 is TGTGCCAGCATTCTGCAACCCTATAGCAATCAGCCCCAGCATTTT. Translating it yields CASILQPYSNQPQHF.

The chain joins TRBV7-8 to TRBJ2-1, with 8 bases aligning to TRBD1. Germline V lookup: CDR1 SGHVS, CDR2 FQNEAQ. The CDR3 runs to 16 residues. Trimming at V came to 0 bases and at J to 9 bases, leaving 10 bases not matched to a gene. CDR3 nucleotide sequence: TGTGCCAGCAGCTTAGCAGCCGGACAGGGTCTGGGTGAGCAGTTCTTC. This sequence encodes CASSLAAGQGLGEQFF.

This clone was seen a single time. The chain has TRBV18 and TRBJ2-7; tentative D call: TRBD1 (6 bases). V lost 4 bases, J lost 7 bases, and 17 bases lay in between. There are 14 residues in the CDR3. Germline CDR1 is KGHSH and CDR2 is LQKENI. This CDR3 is CASSLQGPSREQYF. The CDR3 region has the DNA TGTGCCAGCTCACTACAGGGACCGTCTAGGGAGCAGTACTTC.

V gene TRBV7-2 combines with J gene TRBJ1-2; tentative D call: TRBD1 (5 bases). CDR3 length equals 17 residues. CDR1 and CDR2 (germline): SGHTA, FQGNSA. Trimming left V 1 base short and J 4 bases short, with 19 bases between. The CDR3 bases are TGTGCCAGCAGCTTAGATCATTCCCCCGCAGGGTTCTATGGCTACACCTTC. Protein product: CASSLDHSPAGFYGYTF.

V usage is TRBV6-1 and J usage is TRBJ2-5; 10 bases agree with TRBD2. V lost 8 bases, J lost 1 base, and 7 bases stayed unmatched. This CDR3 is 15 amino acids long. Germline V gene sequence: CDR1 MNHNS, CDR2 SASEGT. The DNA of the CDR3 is TGTGCCAGCCCACGGACTAGCGGAATCCAAGAGACCCAGTACTTC. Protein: CASPRTSGIQETQYF.

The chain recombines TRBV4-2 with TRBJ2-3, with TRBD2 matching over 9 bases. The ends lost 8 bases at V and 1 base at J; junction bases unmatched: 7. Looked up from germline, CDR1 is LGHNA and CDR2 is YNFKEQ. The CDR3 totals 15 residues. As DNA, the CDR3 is TGTGCCAGCTCCCTCCGGACTAGCGGCACAGATACGCAGTATTTT. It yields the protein CASSLRTSGTDTQYF.

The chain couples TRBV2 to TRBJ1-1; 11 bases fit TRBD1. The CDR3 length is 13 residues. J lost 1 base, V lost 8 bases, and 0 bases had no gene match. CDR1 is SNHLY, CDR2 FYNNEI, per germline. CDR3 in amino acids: CASGTGGNTEAFF. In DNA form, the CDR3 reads TGTGCCAGCGGGACAGGGGGGAACACTGAAGCTTTCTTT.

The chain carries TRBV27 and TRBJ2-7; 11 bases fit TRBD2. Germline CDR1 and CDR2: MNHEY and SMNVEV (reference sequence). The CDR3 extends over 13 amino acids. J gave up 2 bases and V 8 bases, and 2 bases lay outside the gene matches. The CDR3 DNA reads TGTGCCAGCCGTAGCGGGAGGGCCTACGAGCAGTACTTC. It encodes CASRSGRAYEQYF.

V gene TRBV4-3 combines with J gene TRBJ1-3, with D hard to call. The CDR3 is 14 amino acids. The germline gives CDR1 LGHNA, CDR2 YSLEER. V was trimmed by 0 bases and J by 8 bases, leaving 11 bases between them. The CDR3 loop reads CASSQDRVEHTIYF. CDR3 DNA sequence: TGCGCCAGCAGCCAAGATCGGGTAGAACACACCATATATTTT.

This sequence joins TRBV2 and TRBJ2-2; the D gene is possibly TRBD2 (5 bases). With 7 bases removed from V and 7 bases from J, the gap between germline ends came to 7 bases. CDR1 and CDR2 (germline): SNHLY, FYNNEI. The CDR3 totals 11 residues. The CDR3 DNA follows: TGTGCCAGCATGGGGAGCGGGGAGCTGTTTTTT. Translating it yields CASMGSGELFF. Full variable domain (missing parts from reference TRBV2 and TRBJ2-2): EPEVTQTPSHQVTQMGQEVILRCVPISNHLYFYWYRQILGQKVEFLVSFYNNEISEKSEIFDDQFSVERPDGSNFTLKIRSTKLEDSAMYFCASMGSGELFFGEGSRLTVL.

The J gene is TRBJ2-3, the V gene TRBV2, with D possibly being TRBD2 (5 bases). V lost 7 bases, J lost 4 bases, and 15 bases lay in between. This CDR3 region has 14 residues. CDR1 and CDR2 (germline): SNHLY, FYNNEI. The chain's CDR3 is CASTGPVRADTQYF. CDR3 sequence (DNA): TGTGCCAGCACCGGGCCGGTGCGGGCAGATACGCAGTATTTT. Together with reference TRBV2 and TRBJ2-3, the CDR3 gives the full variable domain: EPEVTQTPSHQVTQMGQEVILRCVPISNHLYFYWYRQILGQKVEFLVSFYNNEISEKSEIFDDQFSVERPDGSNFTLKIRSTKLEDSAMYFCASTGPVRADTQYFGPGTRLTVL.

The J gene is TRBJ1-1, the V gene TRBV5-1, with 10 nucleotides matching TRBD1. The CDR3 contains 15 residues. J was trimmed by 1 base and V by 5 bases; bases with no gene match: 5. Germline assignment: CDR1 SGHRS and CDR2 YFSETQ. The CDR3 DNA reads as TGCGCCAGCAGACCCAGACAGGGGGCGAACACTGAAGCTTTCTTT. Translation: CASRPRQGANTEAFF.

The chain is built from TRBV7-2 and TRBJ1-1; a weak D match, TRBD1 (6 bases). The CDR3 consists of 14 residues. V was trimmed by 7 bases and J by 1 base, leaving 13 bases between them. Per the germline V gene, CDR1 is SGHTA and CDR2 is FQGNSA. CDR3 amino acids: CASKNRDGNTEAFF. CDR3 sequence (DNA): TGTGCCAGCAAGAACAGGGATGGGAACACTGAAGCTTTCTTT. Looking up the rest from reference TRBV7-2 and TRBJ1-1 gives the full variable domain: GAGVSQSPSNKVTEKGKDVELRCDPISGHTALYWYRQSLGQGLEFLIYFQGNSAPDKSGLPSDRFSAERTGGSVSTLTIQRTQQEDSAVYLCASKNRDGNTEAFFGQGTRLTVV.